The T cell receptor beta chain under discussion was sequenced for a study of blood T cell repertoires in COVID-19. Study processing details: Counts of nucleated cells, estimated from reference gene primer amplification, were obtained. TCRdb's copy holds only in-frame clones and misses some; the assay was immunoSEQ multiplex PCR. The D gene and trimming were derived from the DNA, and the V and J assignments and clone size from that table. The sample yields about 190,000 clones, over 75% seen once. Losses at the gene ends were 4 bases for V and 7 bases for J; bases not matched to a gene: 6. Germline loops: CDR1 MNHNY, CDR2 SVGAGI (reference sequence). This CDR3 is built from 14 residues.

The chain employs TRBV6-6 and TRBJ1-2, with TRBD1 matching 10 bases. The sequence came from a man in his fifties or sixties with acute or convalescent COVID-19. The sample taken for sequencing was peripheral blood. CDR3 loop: CASSSDRGRGGYTF. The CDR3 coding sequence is TGTGCCAGCAGTTCGGACAGGGGGAGGGGTGGCTACACCTTC.